This T cell receptor (beta chain) emerged from a study of blood T cell repertoires in COVID-19. Study details: PBMCs, B-cell-depleted T cells, or T cells were the source of the cDNA or gDNA that made up the material.

Enrollment of patients from Seattle took place during active infection, with longitudinal follow-up. Generated by immunoSEQ multiplex PCR, the TCRdb table keeps only in-frame clones and is missing some. This sample has about 80,000 clones, with about 82% found just once. V lost 4 bases and J 2 bases, leaving 13 bases between the germline ends. Germline CDR1 ENHRY, CDR2 SYGVKD. CDR3 size: 15 residues. The sequence was collected from a man between 45 and 60 years old with COVID-19, enrolled during active disease. The chain couples TRBV10-3 to TRBJ2-3, with D perhaps matching TRBD2 (6 bases). Sequencing was done on a sample of peripheral blood. CDR3 DNA: TGTGCCATCAGTGGGGCTAGCGCCGACACAGATACGCAGTATTTT. Its translation: CAISGASADTDTQYF.